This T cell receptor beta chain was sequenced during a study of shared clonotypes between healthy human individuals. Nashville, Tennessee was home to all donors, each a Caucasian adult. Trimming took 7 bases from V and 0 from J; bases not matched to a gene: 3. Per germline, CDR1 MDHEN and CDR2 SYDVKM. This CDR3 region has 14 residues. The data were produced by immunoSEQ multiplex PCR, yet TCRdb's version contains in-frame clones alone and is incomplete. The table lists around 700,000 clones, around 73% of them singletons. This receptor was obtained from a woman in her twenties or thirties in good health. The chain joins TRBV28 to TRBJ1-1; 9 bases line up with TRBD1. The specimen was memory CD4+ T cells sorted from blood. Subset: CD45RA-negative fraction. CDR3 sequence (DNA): TGTGCCAGCAAGGGGACAGGGCTGAACACTGAAGCTTTCTTT. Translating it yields CASKGTGLNTEAFF. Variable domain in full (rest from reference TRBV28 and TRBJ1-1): DVKVTQSSRYLVKRTGEKVFLECVQDMDHENMFWYRQDPGLGLRLIYFSYDVKMKEKGDIPEGYSVSREKKERFSLILESASTNQTSMYLCASKGTGLNTEAFFGQGTRLTVV.